This TCR beta chain stems from a study of blood T cell repertoires in COVID-19. In the study overall: Material from acute and convalescent COVID-19 was sourced from the United States, Italy and Spain. T cells, B-cell-depleted T cells, or PBMCs provided the cDNA or gDNA that served as material.

As processed by the authors: Estimated nucleated cell counts came from reference gene primer amplification. The assay was immunoSEQ multiplex PCR, and TCRdb's table has in-frame clones only and misses some. That table supplies the V and J calls and clone size; D and trimming were determined from the DNA. The sample records some 69,000 clones, 81% being singletons. Germline values: CDR1 LNHDA, CDR2 SQIVND (reference sequence). Trimming cost V 0 bases and J 2 bases, with 10 bases left between them. CDR3 length equals 15 residues. The sequenced sample was peripheral blood. The V call is TRBV19, the J call TRBJ1-2, with D tentatively TRBD1 (5 bases). This clonotype was sampled from a woman aged 65 to 85 with acute or convalescent COVID-19. The CDR3 DNA is TGTGCCAGTAGTATAGAGGGCAGGGCCAACTATGGCTACACCTTC. It specifies CASSIEGRANYGYTF.